This entry concerns a single TCR beta chain. The naive CD8 fraction comprised CD45RO-negative cells positively selected for CCR7 and excluded terminally differentiated effector memory CD45RA+ cells. Clones were read by immunoSEQ multiplex PCR, and TCRdb kept only the in-frame ones, dropping some. The sample has about 2,100,000 clones; about 93% are singletons. The data were taken from a study of shared clonotypes between healthy human individuals. Germline assignment: CDR1 SGHAT and CDR2 FQNNGV. CDR3 size: 15 residues. With V trimmed by 4 bases and J by 3 bases, 6 bases remained unmatched. Sequencing was performed on naive CD8+ T cells from PBMCs. The rearrangement links TRBV11-2 to TRBJ2-7; 10 bases fit TRBD2. The sequence was obtained from a man between 18 and 29 years old in good health. Some clones in this sample may be carry-over from other donors' samples. CDR3 sequence reads: CASSSSSGRGYEQYF. For the CDR3, the DNA is TGTGCCAGCAGCTCATCTAGCGGGAGAGGCTACGAGCAGTACTTC.